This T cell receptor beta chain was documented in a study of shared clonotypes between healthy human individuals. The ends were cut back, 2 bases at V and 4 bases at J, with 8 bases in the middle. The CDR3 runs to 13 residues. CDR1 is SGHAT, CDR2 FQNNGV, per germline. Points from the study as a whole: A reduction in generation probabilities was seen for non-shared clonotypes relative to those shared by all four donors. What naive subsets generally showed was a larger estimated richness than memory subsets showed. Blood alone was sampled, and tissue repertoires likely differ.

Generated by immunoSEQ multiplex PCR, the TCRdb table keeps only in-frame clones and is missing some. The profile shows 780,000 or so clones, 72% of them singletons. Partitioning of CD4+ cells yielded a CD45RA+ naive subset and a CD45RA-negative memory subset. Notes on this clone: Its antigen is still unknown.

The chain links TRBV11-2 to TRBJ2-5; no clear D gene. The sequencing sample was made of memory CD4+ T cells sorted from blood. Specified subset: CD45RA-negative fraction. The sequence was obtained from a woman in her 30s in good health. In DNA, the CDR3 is TGTGCCAGCAGCTTAAAAATGAGAGAGACCCAGTACTTC. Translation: CASSLKMRETQYF.